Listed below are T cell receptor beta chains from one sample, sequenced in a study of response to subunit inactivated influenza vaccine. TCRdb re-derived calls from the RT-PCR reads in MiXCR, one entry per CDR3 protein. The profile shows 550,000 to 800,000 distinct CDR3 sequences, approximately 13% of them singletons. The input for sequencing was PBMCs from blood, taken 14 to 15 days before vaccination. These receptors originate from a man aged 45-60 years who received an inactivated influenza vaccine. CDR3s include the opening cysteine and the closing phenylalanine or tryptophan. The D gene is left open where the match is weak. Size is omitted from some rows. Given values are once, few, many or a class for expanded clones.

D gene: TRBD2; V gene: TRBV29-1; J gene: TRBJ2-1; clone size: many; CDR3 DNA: TGCAGCGTGCTCCGGGGGGGAGCTGAGCAGTTCTTC; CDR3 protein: CSVLRGGAEQFF
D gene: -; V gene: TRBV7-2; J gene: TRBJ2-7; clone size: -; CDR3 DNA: TGTGCCAGCAGCTTAGTGGCAGGGACGAGCTCCTACGAGCAGTACTTC; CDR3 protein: CASSLVAGTSSYEQYF
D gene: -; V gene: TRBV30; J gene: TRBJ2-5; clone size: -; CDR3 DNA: TGTGCCTGGAGTGTAAACGCAGAGACCCAGTACTTC; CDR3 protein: CAWSVNAETQYF
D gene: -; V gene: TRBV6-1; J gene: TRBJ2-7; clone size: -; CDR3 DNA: TGTGCCAGCAGTGAACAAACAGGTTCCTTCTACGAGCAGTACTTC; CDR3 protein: CASSEQTGSFYEQYF
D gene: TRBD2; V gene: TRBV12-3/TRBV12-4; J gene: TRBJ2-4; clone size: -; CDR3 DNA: TGTGCCAGCAGTTACCTAGCGGCAAACATTCAGTACTTC; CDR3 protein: CASSYLAANIQYF
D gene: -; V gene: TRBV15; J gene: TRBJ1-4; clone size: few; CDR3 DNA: TGTGCCACCAGCAGAGATTCCAGCGCCGGGTATAATGAAAAACTGTTTTTT; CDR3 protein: CATSRDSSAGYNEKLFF
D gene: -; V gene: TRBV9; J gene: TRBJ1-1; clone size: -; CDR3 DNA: TGTGCCAGCAGCGTGGGGGGTTCGAACACTGAAGCTTTCTTT; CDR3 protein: CASSVGGSNTEAFF
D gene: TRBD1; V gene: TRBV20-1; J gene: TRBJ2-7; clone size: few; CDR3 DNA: TGCAGTGCTAGAGATTTGGGGACAGGATACTACGAGCAGTACTTC; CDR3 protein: CSARDLGTGYYEQYF
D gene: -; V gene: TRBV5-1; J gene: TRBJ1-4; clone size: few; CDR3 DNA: TGCGCCAGCAGCAGGACACTGGGGGAAAAACTGTTTTTT; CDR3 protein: CASSRTLGEKLFF
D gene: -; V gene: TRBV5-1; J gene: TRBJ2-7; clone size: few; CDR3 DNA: TGCGCCAGCGCGCGTACGGATCAGCCCTACGAGCAGTACTTC; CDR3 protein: CASARTDQPYEQYF
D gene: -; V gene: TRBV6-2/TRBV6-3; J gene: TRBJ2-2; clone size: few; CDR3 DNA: TGTGCCAGCACCCAGGGTACCGCCGGGGAGCTGTTTTTT; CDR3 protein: CASTQGTAGELFF
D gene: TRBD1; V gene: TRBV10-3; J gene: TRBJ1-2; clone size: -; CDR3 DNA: TGTGCCATCAGGATACCTGGGGGACAGTCGTTGGCCTTC; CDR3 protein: CAIRIPGGQSLAF
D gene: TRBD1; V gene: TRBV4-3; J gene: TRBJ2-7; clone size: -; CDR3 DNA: TGCGCCAGCAGCCAAGATCGACAGCCCAGCAAGACAGGGCCAGACGAGCAGTACTTC; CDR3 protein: CASSQDRQPSKTGPDEQYF
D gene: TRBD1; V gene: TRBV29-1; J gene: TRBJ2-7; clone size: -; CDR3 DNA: TGCAGCCCCTCGGTCGGACAGGGTTGGTACGAGCAGTACTTC; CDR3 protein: CSPSVGQGWYEQYF
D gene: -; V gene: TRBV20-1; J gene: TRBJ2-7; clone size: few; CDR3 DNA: TGCAGTGCTAGCCTTTACAGAGATCCCCCCTACGAGCAGTACTTC; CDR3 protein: CSASLYRDPPYEQYF
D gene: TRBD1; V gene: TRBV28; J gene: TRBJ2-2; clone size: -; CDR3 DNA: TGTGCCAGCAGTTACAGGGGGCGCGGCGCCGGGGAGCTGTTTTTT; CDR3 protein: CASSYRGRGAGELFF
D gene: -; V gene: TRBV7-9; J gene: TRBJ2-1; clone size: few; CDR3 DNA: TGTGCCAGCAGCTTAGAATCATATGAGCAGTTCTTC; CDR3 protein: CASSLESYEQFF
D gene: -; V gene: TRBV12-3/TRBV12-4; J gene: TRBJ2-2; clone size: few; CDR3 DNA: TGTGCCAGCAGTTTATCGGGCGGAGCCGGGGAGCTGTTTTTT; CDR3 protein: CASSLSGGAGELFF
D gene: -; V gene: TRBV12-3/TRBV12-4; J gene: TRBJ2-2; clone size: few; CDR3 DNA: TGTGCCAGCAGTAAGGACAGAAGCACCGGGGAGCTGTTTTTT; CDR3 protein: CASSKDRSTGELFF
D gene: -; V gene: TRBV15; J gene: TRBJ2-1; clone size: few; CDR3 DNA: TGTGCCACCAGCGCCAAGGGGAGGCAGGGGGAATACAATGAGCAGTTCTTC; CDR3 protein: CATSAKGRQGEYNEQFF
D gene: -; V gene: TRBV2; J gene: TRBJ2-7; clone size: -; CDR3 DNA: TGTGCCAGCAGTGAAGCGGGTTTGCGAGAGCAGTACTTC; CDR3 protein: CASSEAGLREQYF
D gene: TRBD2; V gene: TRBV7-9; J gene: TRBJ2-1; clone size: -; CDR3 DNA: TGTGCCAGCAGCTCCTCGGGACTAGCTACTTCAGAGCAGTTCTTC; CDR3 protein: CASSSSGLATSEQFF
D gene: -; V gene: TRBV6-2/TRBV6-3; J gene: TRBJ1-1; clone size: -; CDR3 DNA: TGTGCCAGCAGTTACTCTCAGGGGCCCCCTGAAGCTTTCTTT; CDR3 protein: CASSYSQGPPEAFF
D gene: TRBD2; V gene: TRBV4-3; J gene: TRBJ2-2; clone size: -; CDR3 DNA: TGCGCCAGCAGCCATCGCACAGGAGGACTAGGGACGAACACCGGGGAGCTGTTTTTT; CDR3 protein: CASSHRTGGLGTNTGELFF
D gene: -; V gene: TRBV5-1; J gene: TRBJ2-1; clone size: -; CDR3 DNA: TGCGCCAGCAGCCCCGGGGGCGCCCAATACAATGAGCAGTTCTTC; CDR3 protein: CASSPGGAQYNEQFF
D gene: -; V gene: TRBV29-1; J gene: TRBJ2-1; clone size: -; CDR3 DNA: TGCAGCGTTGCCGGCAGGTCCTACAATGAGCAGTTCTTC; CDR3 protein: CSVAGRSYNEQFF
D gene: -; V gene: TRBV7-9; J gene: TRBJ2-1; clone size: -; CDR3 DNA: TGTGCCAGCAGCTTAGTTGCGTCCTATGAGCAGTTCTTC; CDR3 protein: CASSLVASYEQFF
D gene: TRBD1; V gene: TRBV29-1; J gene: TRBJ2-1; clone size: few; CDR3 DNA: TGCAGCGGCCTCCGGGACAGGGGTCCCTACAATGAGCAGTTCTTC; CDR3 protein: CSGLRDRGPYNEQFF
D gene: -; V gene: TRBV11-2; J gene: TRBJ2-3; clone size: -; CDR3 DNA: TGTGCCAGCAGCTGGGGGGGGGGCCGCACAGATACGCAGTATTTT; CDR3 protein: CASSWGGGRTDTQYF
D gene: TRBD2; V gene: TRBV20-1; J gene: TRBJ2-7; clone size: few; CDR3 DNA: TGCAGTGCTAGAGGAGGGACTAGCGGGGGGCTCTACGAGCAGTACTTC; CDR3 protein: CSARGGTSGGLYEQYF
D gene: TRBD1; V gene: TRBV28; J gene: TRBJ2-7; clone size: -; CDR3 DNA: TGTGCCAGCCGGATGAGGGGGCCCTACGAGCAGTACTTC; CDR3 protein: CASRMRGPYEQYF
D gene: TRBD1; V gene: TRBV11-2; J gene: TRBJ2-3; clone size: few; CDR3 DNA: TGTGCCAGCAGCTCTCACAGGGGGCAGGCAGATACGCAGTATTTT; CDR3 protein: CASSSHRGQADTQYF
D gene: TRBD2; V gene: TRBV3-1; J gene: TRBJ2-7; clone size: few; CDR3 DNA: TGTGCCAGCAGCCAAGAAAGCGGGAGGGTTAGGGAGCAGTACTTC; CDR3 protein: CASSQESGRVREQYF
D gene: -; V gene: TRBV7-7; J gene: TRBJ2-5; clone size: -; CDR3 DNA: TGTGCCAGCAGCTTATTGTTCAGGTCCGGGGAGACCCAGTACTTC; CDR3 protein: CASSLLFRSGETQYF
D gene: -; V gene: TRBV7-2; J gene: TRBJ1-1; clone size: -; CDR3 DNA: TGTGCCAGCAGCCCGAAGACAGGCTTGAACACTGAAGCTTTCTTT; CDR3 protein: CASSPKTGLNTEAFF
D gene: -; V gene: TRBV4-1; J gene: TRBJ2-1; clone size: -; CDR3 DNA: TGCGCCAGCAGCCAATTTGGTCCGGGCCAACCTAGAGGTGAGCAGTTCTTC; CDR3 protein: CASSQFGPGQPRGEQFF
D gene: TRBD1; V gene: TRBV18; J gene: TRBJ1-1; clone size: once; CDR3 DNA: TGTGCCAGCTCACTTGACAGGGTCGCCACTGAAGCTTTCTTT; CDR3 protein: CASSLDRVATEAFF
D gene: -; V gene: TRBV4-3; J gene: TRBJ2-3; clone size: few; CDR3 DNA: TGCGCCAGCAGCCAAGATGAGGCCGGTAGAGGATACACAGATACGCAGTATTTT; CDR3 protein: CASSQDEAGRGYTDTQYF
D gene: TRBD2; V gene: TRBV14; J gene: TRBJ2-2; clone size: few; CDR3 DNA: TGTGCCAGCAGCCAAAGGACCCCGACTAGCACGAACACCGGGGAGCTGTTTTTT; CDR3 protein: CASSQRTPTSTNTGELFF
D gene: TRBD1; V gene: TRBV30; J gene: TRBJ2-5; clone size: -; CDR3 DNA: TGTGCCTGGAGGAGGGGGACAGGGGGCGATGAGACCCAGTACTTC; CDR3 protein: CAWRRGTGGDETQYF
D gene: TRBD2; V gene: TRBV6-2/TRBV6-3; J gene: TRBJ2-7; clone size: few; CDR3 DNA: TGTGCCAGCAGTTACTCCGCAAGCGGGAGTTCCTACGAGCAGTACTTC; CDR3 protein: CASSYSASGSSYEQYF
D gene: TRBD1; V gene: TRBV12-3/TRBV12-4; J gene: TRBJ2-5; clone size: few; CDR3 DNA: TGTGCCAGCAGTAGGAGGGACAGGGGTCGGGAGACCCAGTACTTC; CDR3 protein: CASSRRDRGRETQYF
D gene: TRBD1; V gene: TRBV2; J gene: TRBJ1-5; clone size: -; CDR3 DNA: TGTGCCAGCAGTGAAGTAGTAAGGGACAGGACTGTCCGGCCCCAGCATTTT; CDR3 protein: CASSEVVRDRTVRPQHF
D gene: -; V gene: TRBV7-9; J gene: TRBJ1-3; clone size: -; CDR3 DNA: TGTGCCAGCAGCTTCGCTGGGGAGGGAATCGGAAACACCATATATTTT; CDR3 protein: CASSFAGEGIGNTIYF
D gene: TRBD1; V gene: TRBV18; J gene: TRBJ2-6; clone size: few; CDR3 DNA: TGTGCCAGCTCACCCCGACAGGGGGCGGCGGGGGCCAACGTCCTGACTTTC; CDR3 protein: CASSPRQGAAGANVLTF
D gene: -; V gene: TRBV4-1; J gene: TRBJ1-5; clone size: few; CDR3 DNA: TGCGCCAGCAGCCAAGTAGGGATAAGCAATCAGCCCCAGCATTTT; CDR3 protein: CASSQVGISNQPQHF
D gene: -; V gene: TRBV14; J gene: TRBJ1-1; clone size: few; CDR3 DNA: TGTGCCAGCAGCCACAGGGGCGGAGGCACTGAAGCTTTCTTT; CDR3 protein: CASSHRGGGTEAFF
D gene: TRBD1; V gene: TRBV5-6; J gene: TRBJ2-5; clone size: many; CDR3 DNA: TGTGCCAGCAGCTTGGCCAAGTGGACAGGGGGCTCAGAGACCCAGTACTTC; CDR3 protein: CASSLAKWTGGSETQYF
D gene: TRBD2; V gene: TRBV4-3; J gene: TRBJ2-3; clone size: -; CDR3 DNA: TGCGCCAGCAGCCAAGATTGGGAGACCGGGAGACTAGCGGTCACAGATACGCAGTATTTT; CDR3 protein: CASSQDWETGRLAVTDTQYF
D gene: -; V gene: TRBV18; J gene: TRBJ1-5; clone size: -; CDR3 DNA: TGTGCCAGCTCACATGGGGTTATCGGCAATCAGCCCCAGCATTTT; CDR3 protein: CASSHGVIGNQPQHF
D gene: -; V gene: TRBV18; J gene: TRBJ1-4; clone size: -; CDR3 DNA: TGTGCCAGCTCACGGAGAGGTACTAATGAAAAACTGTTTTTT; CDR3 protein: CASSRRGTNEKLFF
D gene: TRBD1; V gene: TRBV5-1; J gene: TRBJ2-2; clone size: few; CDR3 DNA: TGCGCCAGCAGCTGGGGACAGGGCGACACCGGGGAGCTGTTTTTT; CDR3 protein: CASSWGQGDTGELFF
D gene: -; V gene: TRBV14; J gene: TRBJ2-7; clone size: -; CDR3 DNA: TGTGCCAGCAGCCAAGATGGGGGTAGAGACCACTCCTACGAGCAGTACTTC; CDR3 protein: CASSQDGGRDHSYEQYF